The source of this T cell receptor (beta chain) is a study of T cells in Graves' hyperthyroidism and ophthalmopathy. The sample holds one count of this clonotype. The CDR3 length is 11 residues. Germline values: CDR1 DFQATT, CDR2 SNEGSKA (reference sequence). Trimming removed 3 bases at V and 7 bases at J, with 6 bases between. Uncontrolled infection, other autoimmune disease, pregnancy or lactation disqualified patients from enrolment. The diagnostic basis comprised clinical symptoms, serum thyroxine and TRAb, thyroid ultrasound and orbital computed tomography. Amplification targeted TCR beta CDR3 regions from RNA transcripts. HTBI primers drove first-round RT-PCR of the TCR CDR3. TCRdb processed the multiplex PCR reads anew with MiXCR; each CDR3 protein has one entry. The sample lists about 570,000 distinct CDR3 sequences, around 42% occurring once.

The source is an adult woman with Graves' disease, either hyperthyroidism or ophthalmopathy (not recorded which). The gene calls are TRBV20-1 and TRBJ2-2, with D tentatively TRBD2 (6 bases). Specimen: peripheral blood or thyroid tissue (not recorded which). This CDR3 reads CSARGGGELFF. The CDR3 region has the DNA TGCAGTGCTAGGGGAGGCGGGGAGCTGTTTTTT.